This TCR beta chain was found in a study of T cell responses to AZD1222 COVID-19 vaccine. This table comes from immunoSEQ multiplex PCR, and its TCRdb copy is limited to in-frame clones, with some not included. Of 90,000 to 150,000 clones in the sample, approximately 90% were seen once. Pooled together were second doses at about 4 or about 12 weeks. Study-wide findings and caveats: The study reported that nearly half of spike-specific TCRs target unmutated variant regions. Donors were mostly white British, more females; clonal diversity possibly underestimated.

Of note for this clone: Its antigen remains unidentified.

V shed 2 bases and J shed 2 bases, with 11 bases lying between them. The CDR3 runs 15 residues. Per germline, CDR1 SGHDT and CDR2 YYEEEE. This receptor was taken from an adult who received the AZD1222 COVID-19 vaccine. The sample consisted of peripheral blood, taken 28 days after the second AZD1222 dose. The chain links TRBV5-6 to TRBJ1-5, with unresolved D. The DNA for the CDR3 is TGTGCCAGCAGCTTATGGACCTGGCGCAATCAGCCCCAGCATTTT. Amino acids: CASSLWTWRNQPQHF.